This T cell receptor beta chain stems from a study of blood T cell repertoires in COVID-19. Authors' data handling: The authors estimated nucleated cell counts from reference gene primer amplification. The method was immunoSEQ multiplex PCR; TCRdb's version includes in-frame clones alone and lacks a portion of them. V and J calls and clone size are copied from that table; D and trimming were computed from the DNA. The top ten hold around 4.4% of the sample, which has roughly 250,000 clones, roughly 80% seen once. V trimming: 10 bases; J trimming: 4 bases; junction bases outside the gene matches: 11. Germline V lookup: CDR1 MGHRA, CDR2 YSYEKL. This CDR3 comprises 14 residues.

The source material was peripheral blood. This receptor was taken from a man aged 50 or older with active or convalescent COVID-19. V is TRBV4-1 and J is TRBJ2-3; TRBD2 matches 7 bases. DNA for the CDR3: TGCGCCACCTCTCTTGGCGGGGGTTCAGATACGCAGTATTTT. Protein product: CATSLGGGSDTQYF.